This entry concerns a single TCR beta chain. A second PCR, run for roughly 7 to 11 cycles, used a sample-barcoded 5' primer plus a J-beta primer mix. TCRdb itself ran the 5' RACE reads through MiXCR, one entry per CDR3 protein. This repertoire shows 1.4 million or so distinct CDR3 sequences, roughly 43% found once; its top ten account for roughly 3.7%. The sample originates from a study of blood T cells in healthy people across ages. CDR1 SGHTA and CDR2 FQGNSA come from the germline V gene. V gave up 1 base and J gave up 1 base; unmatched junction bases: 3. The CDR3 sequence is 15 residues long. The specimen sequenced was blood. The V and J genes are TRBV7-2 and TRBJ1-1; 7 bases agree with TRBD1. This sequence originates from a woman aged 18 to 35 in good health. Here the CDR3 DNA reads TGTGCCAGCAGCTTAGACAGGGGAGGGAACACTGAAGCTTTCTTT. This codes for CASSLDRGGNTEAFF.